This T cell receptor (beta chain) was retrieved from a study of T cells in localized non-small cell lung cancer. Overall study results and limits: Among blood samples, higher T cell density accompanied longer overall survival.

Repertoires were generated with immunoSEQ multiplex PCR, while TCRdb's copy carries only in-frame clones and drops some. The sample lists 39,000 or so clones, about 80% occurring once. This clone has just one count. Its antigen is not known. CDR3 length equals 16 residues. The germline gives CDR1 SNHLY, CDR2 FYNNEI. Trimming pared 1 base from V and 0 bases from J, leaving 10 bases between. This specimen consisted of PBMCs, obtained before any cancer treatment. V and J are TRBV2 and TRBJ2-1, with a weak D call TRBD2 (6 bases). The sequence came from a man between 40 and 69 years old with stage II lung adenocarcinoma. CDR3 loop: CASSEGLASSYNEQFF. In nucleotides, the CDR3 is TGTGCCAGCAGTGAAGGGCTAGCGAGCTCCTACAATGAGCAGTTCTTC.